This entry describes one T cell receptor (beta chain). Its cognate antigen is unknown. This sample was taken from a study of cytomegalovirus exposure and HLA in healthy donors. General study findings and limits: An analysis done earlier found most TCR beta V segments productive about 87% or about 30% of the time. In a later analysis, HLA-associated TCR beta chains were more clonally expanded than equally common others. The study listed approximately 170 cytomegalovirus-associated TCR beta chains.

This PCR relied on a set of 60 Vbeta primers and 13 Jbeta primers. Assay: immunoSEQ multiplex PCR; the TCRdb copy retains only in-frame clones and omits some. Counted here are approximately 100,000 clones, under 85% occurring once; the ten biggest clones make up 10% to 11%. Sequencing was done on a sample of PBMCs. The source of this sequence is a man between 40 and 49 years old in good health and CMV-seropositive.

CDR3 protein: CASRRTSHTDTQYF. The CDR3 DNA follows: TGTGCCAGCAGGAGGACTAGTCACACAGATACGCAGTATTTT. J is TRBJ2-3 and V is TRBV7-3, with 7 nucleotides matching TRBD2. Trimming took 6 bases from V and 2 from J; bases not matched to a gene: 5. The CDR3 totals 14 residues. Germline V lookup: CDR1 SGHTA, CDR2 FQGTGA.